A single T cell receptor beta chain is shown here with its context. What it binds is not known. Cells that had been cultured for 10 days were the source of isolated CD4+ T cells. This specimen belongs to a study of vaccination effects on CD4 cells after COVID-19. Overall study context: Sequencing followed a ViraFEST assay step that expanded antigen-specific CD4+ T cells with viral peptide pools.

Only in-frame clones appear in the TCRdb table, and some are missing; sequencing was by immunoSEQ multiplex PCR. This table holds 45,000 or so clones, 70% to 80% found once. This CDR3 has 13 residues. Looked up from germline, CDR1 is SGHAT and CDR2 is FQNNGV. V gave up 5 bases and J gave up 7 bases, with 13 bases separating them. The chain is built from TRBV11-2 and TRBJ2-3; unclear D gene. This specimen consisted of CD4+ T cells from PBMCs cultured without peptide, obtained before COVID-19 vaccination. The origin of this receptor is a human donor who had a prior SARS-CoV-2 infection. The CDR3 sequence is CASSPRPLNTQYF. The CDR3 DNA follows: TGTGCCAGCAGCCCTAGACCTTTAAATACGCAGTATTTT.